Reported below is one T cell receptor beta chain. This sample was taken from a study of Ad26.COV2.S vaccination and SARS-CoV-2 variants. Treatment reported: about 20 received Ad26.COV2.S at low or high dose, single or two shots; about five received placebo; per-sample allocation not given. Specimen acquisition occurred on day 63 following the initial vaccine or placebo injection. Aged 18-55 years, donor was enrolled in Boston in the early 2020s. V lost 0 bases and J lost 6; bases outside the gene matches: 6. The CDR3 covers 15 residues. The V gene's germline CDR1 is LGHNA and CDR2 YNFKEQ. Assay: immunoSEQ multiplex PCR; the TCRdb copy retains only in-frame clones and omits some. Counted here are 380,000 or so clones, approximately 83% occurring once; the ten biggest clones make up 7% to 9.5%.

The V gene is TRBV4-2, the J gene TRBJ2-3; 7 nucleotides line up with TRBD2. The TCR was taken from a person aged 18-65 years who received the Ad26.COV2.S COVID-19 vaccine or a placebo. The starting material was peripheral blood, obtained in a trial of Ad26.COV2.S vaccine versus placebo. CDR3 in amino acids: CASSQERGSGDTQYF. As DNA, the CDR3 is TGTGCCAGCAGCCAAGAACGCGGGAGTGGGGATACGCAGTATTTT.